The text below deals with one TCR beta chain. Its antigen is undetermined. 13 Jbeta primers and 60 Vbeta primers were used for the PCR. TCRdb's copy holds only in-frame clones and misses some; the assay was immunoSEQ multiplex PCR. The sample lists roughly 130,000 clones; around 80% were seen once. CDR3 length: 15 residues. Per germline, CDR1 SEHNR and CDR2 FQNEAQ (reference sequence). J gave up 5 bases and V 5 bases, and 7 bases lay outside the gene matches. This sample was included in a study of cytomegalovirus exposure and HLA in healthy donors. Study overall: Among around 400 genotyped donors, approximately 80% fell in the Caucasian-associated ancestry cluster.

General study results and limits: A later analysis by the authors found several of the most significant clusters apparently linked to common viral pathogens. The dataset shows that most TCR sequences were rare, while some public TCRs occurred in many donors. With DRB1 most and HLA-C fewest, TCR association rates differed between HLA loci in a later analysis.

This receptor was identified in a man aged 45 to 65 in good health and CMV-seronegative. The chain has TRBV7-9 and TRBJ2-1, with 9 nucleotides matching TRBD2. The sample consisted of PBMCs. The CDR3 is CASSGGGAIHNEQFF. CDR3 nucleotides: TGTGCCAGCAGCGGCGGGGGGGCTATTCACAATGAGCAGTTCTTC.